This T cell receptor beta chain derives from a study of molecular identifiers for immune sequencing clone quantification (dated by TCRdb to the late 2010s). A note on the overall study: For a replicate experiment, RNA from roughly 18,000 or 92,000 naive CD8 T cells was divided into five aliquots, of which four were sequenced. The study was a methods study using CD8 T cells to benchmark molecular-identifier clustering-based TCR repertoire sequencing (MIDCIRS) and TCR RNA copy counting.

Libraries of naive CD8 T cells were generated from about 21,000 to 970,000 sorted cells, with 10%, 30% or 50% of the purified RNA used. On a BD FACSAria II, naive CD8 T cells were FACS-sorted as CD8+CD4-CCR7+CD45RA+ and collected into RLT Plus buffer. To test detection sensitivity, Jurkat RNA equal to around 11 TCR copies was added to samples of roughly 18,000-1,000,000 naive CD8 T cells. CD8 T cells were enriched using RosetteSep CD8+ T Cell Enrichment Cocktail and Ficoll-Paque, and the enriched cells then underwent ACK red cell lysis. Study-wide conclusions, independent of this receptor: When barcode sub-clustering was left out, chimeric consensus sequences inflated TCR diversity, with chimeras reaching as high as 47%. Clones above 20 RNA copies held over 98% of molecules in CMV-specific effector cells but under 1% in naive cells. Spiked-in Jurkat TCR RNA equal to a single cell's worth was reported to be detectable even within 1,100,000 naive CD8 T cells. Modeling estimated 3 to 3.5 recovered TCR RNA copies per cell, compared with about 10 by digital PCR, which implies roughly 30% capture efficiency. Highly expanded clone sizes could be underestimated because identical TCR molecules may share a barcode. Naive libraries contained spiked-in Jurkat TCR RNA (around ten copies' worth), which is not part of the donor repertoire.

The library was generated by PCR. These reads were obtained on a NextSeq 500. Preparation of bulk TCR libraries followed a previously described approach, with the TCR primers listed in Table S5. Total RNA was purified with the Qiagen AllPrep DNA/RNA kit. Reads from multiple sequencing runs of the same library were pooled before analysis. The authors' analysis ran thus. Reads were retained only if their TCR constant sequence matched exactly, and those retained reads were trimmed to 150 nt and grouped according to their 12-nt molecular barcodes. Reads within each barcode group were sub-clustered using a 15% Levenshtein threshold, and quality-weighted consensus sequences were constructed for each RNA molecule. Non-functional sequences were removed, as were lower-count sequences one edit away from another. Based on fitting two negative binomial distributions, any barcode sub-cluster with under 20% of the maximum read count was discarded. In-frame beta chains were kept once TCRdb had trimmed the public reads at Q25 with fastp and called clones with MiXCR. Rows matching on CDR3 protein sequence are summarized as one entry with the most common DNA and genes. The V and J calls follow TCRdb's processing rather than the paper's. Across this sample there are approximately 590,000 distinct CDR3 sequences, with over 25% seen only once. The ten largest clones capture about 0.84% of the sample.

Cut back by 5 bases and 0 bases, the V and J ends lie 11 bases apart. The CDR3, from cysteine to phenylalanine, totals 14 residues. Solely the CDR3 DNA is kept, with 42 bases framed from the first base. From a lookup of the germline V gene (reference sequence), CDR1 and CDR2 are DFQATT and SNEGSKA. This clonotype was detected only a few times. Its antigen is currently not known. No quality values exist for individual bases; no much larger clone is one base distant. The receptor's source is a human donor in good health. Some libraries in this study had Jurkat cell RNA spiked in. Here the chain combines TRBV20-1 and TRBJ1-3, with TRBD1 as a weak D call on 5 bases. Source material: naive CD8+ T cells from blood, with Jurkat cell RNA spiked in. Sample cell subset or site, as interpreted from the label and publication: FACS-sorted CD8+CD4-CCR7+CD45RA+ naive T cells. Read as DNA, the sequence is TGCAGTGCTCCAGACAGATACTCTGGAAACACCATATATTTT. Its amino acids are CSAPDRYSGNTIYF.